Listed below are T cell receptor beta chains from one sample, sequenced in a study of early T cells in non-severe SARS-CoV-2 infection. MiXCR, applied by TCRdb to the 5' RACE reads, yields one record per CDR3 protein. This repertoire shows about 66,000 distinct CDR3 sequences, roughly an eighth found once; its top ten account for roughly 8.7%. Material: whole blood. Receptors originate from an adult who was a healthcare worker with PCR-confirmed SARS-CoV-2 infection or an uninfected control (not recorded which). The CDR3 runs from the conserved cysteine through the conserved F or W. Fields, in order: CDR3 protein, V gene.

cdr3_aa: CSAVLAGVDNEQFF; v_call: TRBV20-1
cdr3_aa: CATSKREGAGQPQHF; v_call: TRBV15
cdr3_aa: CASSFLGSYEQYF; v_call: TRBV28
cdr3_aa: CASIAIWNTGELFF; v_call: TRBV19
cdr3_aa: CSVYGTSTYEQYF; v_call: TRBV29-1
cdr3_aa: CASGTGGYYGYTF; v_call: TRBV28
cdr3_aa: CAISEDRAHEQYF; v_call: TRBV10-3
cdr3_aa: CASSSDTAKNIQYF; v_call: TRBV5-4
cdr3_aa: CASSPLQAYEQYF; v_call: TRBV7-8
cdr3_aa: CSVAQGSTDTQYF; v_call: TRBV29-1
cdr3_aa: CSASSQLGAAGLKVLNIQYF; v_call: TRBV20-1
cdr3_aa: CASATRLWPQHF; v_call: TRBV28
cdr3_aa: CSARDRREDYEQYF; v_call: TRBV20-1
cdr3_aa: CSARLASYNSPLHF; v_call: TRBV20-1
cdr3_aa: CASSQEGEISYNEQFF; v_call: TRBV4-1
cdr3_aa: CSAAWGVGTDTQYF; v_call: TRBV29-1
cdr3_aa: CASSQVGRRGEQYF; v_call: TRBV4-2
cdr3_aa: CASTTQGARNRRGYTF; v_call: TRBV28
cdr3_aa: CASLTQGENTGELFF; v_call: TRBV6-4
cdr3_aa: CASSDLDEQFF; v_call: TRBV5-1
cdr3_aa: CASSLAGEKLFF; v_call: TRBV28
cdr3_aa: CASSFGQMEETQYF; v_call: TRBV12-3/TRBV12-4
cdr3_aa: CSDREGLNTEAFF; v_call: TRBV2
cdr3_aa: CSARRLAGHNEQFF; v_call: TRBV20-1
cdr3_aa: CASSLPLGELFF; v_call: TRBV6-2/TRBV6-3
cdr3_aa: CASSLSGAQETQYF; v_call: TRBV7-3
cdr3_aa: CASSIAGQVEAFF; v_call: TRBV5-1
cdr3_aa: CSARSGVRAGETQYF; v_call: TRBV20-1
cdr3_aa: CASRSWVAAQETQYF; v_call: TRBV28
cdr3_aa: CASSSGVQGHELPFRATGELFF; v_call: TRBV7-9
cdr3_aa: CASSFSWLNTEAFF; v_call: TRBV28
cdr3_aa: CASSLRGGPNNEQFF; v_call: TRBV7-2
cdr3_aa: CASSYGGGGAFF; v_call: TRBV6-6
cdr3_aa: CASSSLAGVGYEQYF; v_call: TRBV28
cdr3_aa: CSVRDSYGYTF; v_call: TRBV29-1
cdr3_aa: CASTRDYTQAQYF; v_call: TRBV2
cdr3_aa: CSVGGGPNTEAFF; v_call: TRBV29-1
cdr3_aa: CASSFGGFNEKLFF; v_call: TRBV7-6
cdr3_aa: CASRPLSGRNEQFF; v_call: TRBV6-2/TRBV6-3
cdr3_aa: CSVERLAPSTDTQYF; v_call: TRBV29-1